The rows below give T cell receptor beta chains drawn from one sample of a study of cytomegalovirus exposure and HLA in healthy donors. Clones were sequenced by immunoSEQ multiplex PCR, and TCRdb holds only the in-frame ones, with some missing. The table shows about 120,000 clones, with more than 60% occurring only once. Sequencing was carried out using PBMCs. Source of these receptors: a man aged 30 to 39 in good health and CMV-seropositive. Each CDR3 is given with its conserved first and last residue. D genes are given only for firm matches. The listing skips clone size in some rows; elsewhere it reads once, few, many or a size class.

j_call	clone_size	v_call	d_call	cdr3_aa	cdr3_nt
TRBJ2-7	-	TRBV29-1	-	CSVEERGAVDEQYF	TGCAGCGTTGAAGAACGGGGGGCGGTGGACGAGCAGTACTTC
TRBJ1-4	-	TRBV27	TRBD1	CASSLAGTGLEKLFF	TGTGCCAGCAGCTTAGCCGGGACAGGGTTAGAAAAACTGTTTTTT
TRBJ2-2	-	TRBV19	TRBD1	CASRTGPGELFF	TGTGCCAGTAGGACAGGGCCCGGGGAGCTGTTTTTT
TRBJ2-3	-	TRBV9	-	CASSGVLGALRDTQYF	TGTGCCAGCAGCGGGGTCCTAGGGGCCCTTCGGGATACGCAGTATTTT
TRBJ1-6	once	TRBV19	-	CASSPGQPNSPLHF	TGTGCCAGTAGTCCCGGACAGCCTAATTCACCCCTCCACTTT
TRBJ1-2	-	TRBV9	-	CASSVDSGGYTF	TGTGCCAGCAGCGTGGACTCGGGGGGCTACACCTTC
TRBJ1-2	-	TRBV6-5	TRBD1	CASSGPGQGNYGYTF	TGTGCCAGCAGTGGGCCGGGACAGGGAAACTATGGCTACACCTTC
TRBJ2-3	-	TRBV7-3	TRBD2	CASSILAGGAGDTQYF	TGTGCCAGCAGCATTCTAGCGGGGGGCGCCGGAGATACGCAGTATTTT
TRBJ1-2	-	TRBV30	TRBD1	CAWSVTDRGQDGYTF	TGTGCCTGGAGTGTTACGGACAGGGGGCAGGATGGCTACACCTTC
TRBJ1-1	-	TRBV20-1	-	CSAQLNTEAFF	TGCAGCGCTCAGTTGAACACTGAAGCTTTCTTT
TRBJ2-1	once	TRBV5-1	TRBD2	CASSLDAGGYNEQFF	TGCGCCAGCAGCTTGGACGCGGGGGGATACAATGAGCAGTTCTTC
TRBJ2-1	-	TRBV7-9	-	CASSYGQNEQFF	TGTGCCAGCAGCTATGGACAGAATGAGCAGTTCTTC
TRBJ1-1	-	TRBV28	-	CASKVGASTEAFF	TGTGCCAGCAAGGTGGGAGCGAGCACTGAAGCTTTCTTT
TRBJ1-1	-	TRBV10-3	TRBD1	CAISEVTGATEAFF	TGTGCCATCAGTGAAGTGACAGGGGCCACTGAAGCTTTCTTT
TRBJ1-1	-	TRBV9	-	CASSPPGVPEAFF	TGTGCCAGCAGCCCTCCCGGGGTCCCTGAAGCTTTCTTT
TRBJ1-2	-	TRBV4-3	-	CASSQDMVGQGYTF	TGCGCCAGCAGCCAAGATATGGTTGGGCAGGGCTACACCTTC
TRBJ1-6	-	TRBV9	TRBD1	CASSWTGSSYNSPLHF	TGTGCCAGCAGCTGGACAGGGAGCTCCTATAATTCACCCCTCCACTTT
TRBJ1-2	-	TRBV29-1	TRBD1	CSVRGQGNFYGYTF	TGCAGCGTTAGGGGACAGGGAAATTTCTATGGCTACACCTTC
TRBJ2-2	-	TRBV25-1	-	CASSEDRGIAGELFF	TGTGCCAGCAGTGAAGACCGGGGTATTGCCGGGGAGCTGTTTTTT
TRBJ2-7	-	TRBV6-5	-	CASSYRGTPAPYEQYF	TGTGCCAGCAGTTACCGAGGGACACCAGCCCCCTACGAGCAGTACTTC
TRBJ1-2	-	TRBV7-9	-	CASSLSGQSYGYTF	TGTGCCAGCAGCTTATCCGGACAGAGTTATGGCTACACCTTC
TRBJ1-2	-	TRBV27	-	CASSLNRARGYTF	TGTGCCAGCAGTCTAAACAGGGCTCGCGGCTACACCTTC
TRBJ2-3	-	TRBV6-5	-	CASSPLQGTDTQYF	TGTGCCAGCAGTCCACTACAGGGCACAGATACGCAGTATTTT
TRBJ2-7	few	TRBV5-6	TRBD2	CASSRQTSGGNKEQYF	TGTGCCAGCAGCAGACAGACTAGCGGGGGTAACAAAGAGCAGTACTTC
TRBJ2-2	-	TRBV12-5	-	CASGLVPGYNTGELFF	TGTGCTAGTGGTTTGGTACCAGGCTATAACACCGGGGAGCTGTTTTTT
TRBJ1-2	-	TRBV7-8	-	CASSLSPLYGYTF	TGTGCCAGCAGCTTATCCCCCTTATATGGCTACACCTTC
TRBJ2-1	-	TRBV5-6	TRBD2	CASSYGLAGANNEQFF	TGTGCCAGCAGCTACGGACTAGCGGGGGCAAACAATGAGCAGTTCTTC
TRBJ2-7	-	TRBV9	-	CASSVGSTGAAYEQYF	TGTGCCAGCAGCGTAGGTTCGACCGGTGCAGCGTACGAGCAGTACTTC
TRBJ2-1	-	TRBV18	-	CASSPRPPGASSYNEQFF	TGTGCCAGCTCACCACGCCCTCCAGGCGCGAGCTCCTACAATGAGCAGTTCTTC
TRBJ1-5	once	TRBV6-6	TRBD1	CASSRQGNSNQPQHF	TGTGCCAGCAGCAGACAGGGAAATAGCAATCAGCCCCAGCATTTT
TRBJ2-1	few	TRBV27	TRBD1	CASSFRGLNEQFF	TGTGCCAGCAGTTTCAGGGGGCTCAATGAGCAGTTCTTC
TRBJ1-1	once	TRBV7-2	-	CASSFSVNTEAFF	TGTGCCAGCAGCTTTTCAGTGAACACTGAAGCTTTCTTT
TRBJ2-3	-	TRBV27	-	CASSPSAASTDTQYF	TGTGCCAGCAGTCCCTCCGCGGCTAGCACAGATACGCAGTATTTT
TRBJ1-2	once	TRBV11-2	-	CASSTQQGSGYTF	TGTGCCAGCAGCACACAACAGGGATCCGGCTACACCTTC
TRBJ1-2	-	TRBV5-1	-	CASNETPGNYGYTF	TGCGCCAGCAACGAAACACCTGGCAACTATGGCTACACCTTC
TRBJ1-1	-	TRBV11-2	-	CASSLVGPLEGMNTEAFF	TGTGCCAGCAGCTTAGTGGGTCCATTGGAGGGTATGAACACTGAAGCTTTCTTT
TRBJ2-5	-	TRBV7-6	-	CASSSQETQYF	TGTGCCAGCAGCTCTCAAGAGACCCAGTACTTC
TRBJ2-3	-	TRBV19	-	CASTFRGAGSTDTQYF	TGTGCCAGTACCTTCAGGGGGGCAGGGAGCACAGATACGCAGTATTTT
TRBJ2-3	-	TRBV19	-	CASTPGDGSTDTQYF	TGTGCCAGTACTCCGGGGGACGGCAGCACAGATACGCAGTATTTT
TRBJ1-2	-	TRBV14	TRBD1	CASSSGGTGAGYTF	TGTGCCAGCAGCTCAGGCGGGACAGGGGCCGGCTACACCTTC
TRBJ2-3	-	TRBV19	-	CASSTSTDTQYF	TGTGCCAGTAGTACGAGCACAGATACGCAGTATTTT
TRBJ2-7	-	TRBV9	TRBD1	CASSEAGTGSYEQYF	TGTGCCAGCAGCGAGGCCGGGACAGGGTCCTACGAGCAGTACTTC
TRBJ2-7	-	TRBV5-1	TRBD2	CASSTGLATYEQYF	TGCGCCAGCAGCACGGGACTAGCAACCTACGAGCAGTACTTC
TRBJ2-2	once	TRBV19	-	CASRVRGGPAGELFF	TGTGCCAGTAGGGTTAGGGGGGGGCCGGCCGGGGAGCTGTTTTTT
TRBJ2-5	-	TRBV7-9	TRBD2	CASSLLRTSGFQETQYF	TGTGCCAGCAGCCTCTTAAGGACTAGCGGTTTCCAAGAGACCCAGTACTTC
TRBJ1-2	-	TRBV18	TRBD1	CASSLGQDRGYGYTF	TGTGCCAGCTCGTTAGGACAGGATCGAGGCTATGGCTACACCTTC
TRBJ2-7	-	TRBV27	TRBD1	CASRSVGTGFYEQYF	TGTGCCAGCAGAAGCGTGGGGACAGGGTTCTACGAGCAGTACTTC
TRBJ1-2	-	TRBV12-1	-	CASSAMGQLLRSNYGYTF	TGTGCCAGCAGCGCAATGGGACAGCTTCTAAGGTCTAACTATGGCTACACCTTC
TRBJ2-2	once	TRBV6-1	TRBD1	CASSRQGASTGELFF	TGTGCCAGCAGTCGACAGGGGGCGAGTACCGGGGAGCTGTTTTTT
TRBJ1-2	-	TRBV10-3	-	CAISSTAANYGYTF	TGTGCCATCAGTTCGACAGCAGCTAACTATGGCTACACCTTC
TRBJ2-7	-	TRBV5-6	TRBD1	CASSFGDGDRGAEQYF	TGTGCCAGCAGCTTCGGGGATGGGGACAGGGGGGCCGAGCAGTACTTC
TRBJ1-5	-	TRBV28	-	CASSLSVNRPQHF	TGTGCCAGCAGTTTATCAGTAAACCGGCCCCAGCATTTT
TRBJ2-1	-	TRBV7-2	-	CASGGQYYNEQFF	TGTGCCAGCGGTGGACAGTATTACAATGAGCAGTTCTTC
TRBJ2-2	-	TRBV2	TRBD2	CASSEAGGHTGELFF	TGTGCCAGCAGCGAAGCGGGGGGGCACACCGGGGAGCTGTTTTTT